This is a list of T cell receptor beta chains from one sample in a study of cytomegalovirus exposure and HLA in healthy donors. Data came from immunoSEQ multiplex PCR; TCRdb stores just in-frame clones and leaves some out. The data hold approximately 130,000 clones, with 70% to 80% observed a single time. The specimen sequenced was PBMCs. These receptors originate from a woman in her fifties or sixties in good health and CMV-seropositive. The CDR3 runs from the conserved cysteine through the conserved F or W. The D gene is left open where the match is weak. Size is stated for part of the rows, as once, few or many counts, or as a class when the clone is expanded.

>NA|TRBJ1-4|TRBV7-3|NA
CASSLNPDEKLFF
TGTGCCAGCAGCTTAAATCCGGATGAAAAACTGTTTTTT
>TRBD2|TRBJ2-5|TRBV4-1|NA
CASSAPSGRFQETQYF
TGCGCCAGCAGCGCTCCTAGCGGGCGCTTCCAAGAGACCCAGTACTTC
>NA|TRBJ2-5|TRBV10-3|few
CAISDSRASRETQYF
TGTGCCATCAGTGATTCCAGAGCGAGTCGAGAGACCCAGTACTTC
>TRBD1|TRBJ1-1|TRBV10-3|NA
CAMGTGENTEAFF
TGTGCCATGGGGACAGGGGAGAACACTGAAGCTTTCTTT
>TRBD1|TRBJ2-7|TRBV9|NA
CASSVDGTGGSYEQYF
TGTGCCAGCAGCGTAGATGGGACAGGGGGCTCCTACGAGCAGTACTTC
>TRBD1|TRBJ2-5|TRBV4-1|NA
CASSQEGTGGGETQYF
TGCGCCAGCAGCCAAGAGGGAACAGGGGGTGGAGAGACCCAGTACTTC
>TRBD1|TRBJ1-2|TRBV6-5|NA
CASGPGQGVYGYTF
TGTGCCAGCGGCCCGGGACAGGGGGTCTATGGCTACACCTTC
>NA|TRBJ2-2|TRBV5-4|NA
CASSVRPSNTGELFF
TGTGCCAGCAGCGTCAGGCCTTCGAACACCGGGGAGCTGTTTTTT
>NA|TRBJ2-5|TRBV5-1|NA
CASSPAVRGETQYF
TGCGCCAGCAGCCCCGCAGTCCGAGGAGAGACCCAGTACTTC
>TRBD2|TRBJ2-3|TRBV5-1|NA
CASSLIAGAEGDTQYF
TGCGCCAGCAGCTTAATAGCGGGGGCCGAGGGAGATACGCAGTATTTT
>NA|TRBJ2-7|TRBV14|NA
CASSPTPGYEQYF
TGTGCCAGCAGCCCCACCCCCGGGTACGAGCAGTACTTC
>TRBD1|TRBJ1-3|TRBV5-1|NA
CASSPGQSGNTIYF
TGCGCCAGCAGTCCGGGACAGTCTGGAAACACCATATATTTT
>NA|TRBJ1-2|TRBV2|NA
CASSEGAENYGYTF
TGTGCCAGCAGTGAAGGGGCAGAGAACTATGGCTACACCTTC
>NA|TRBJ1-5|TRBV19|few
CASSTRGGTSNQPQHF
TGTGCCAGTAGTACCAGAGGGGGAACAAGCAATCAGCCCCAGCATTTT
>NA|TRBJ1-4|TRBV5-1|NA
CASSLGPGAGAGAGNEKLFF
TGCGCCAGCAGCTTGGGTCCAGGGGCGGGAGCCGGGGCCGGGAATGAAAAACTGTTTTTT
>TRBD1|TRBJ2-7|TRBV7-9|NA
CASRGQSYEQYF
TGTGCCAGCAGGGGACAGTCCTACGAGCAGTACTTC
>NA|TRBJ1-1|TRBV28|NA
CASSSPEGRSYTEAFF
TGTGCCAGCAGTTCCCCGGAGGGCAGGTCTTACACTGAAGCTTTCTTT
>NA|TRBJ2-2|TRBV6-6|once
CASSFLSYTGELFF
TGTGCCAGCAGTTTCCTCAGTTACACCGGGGAGCTGTTTTTT